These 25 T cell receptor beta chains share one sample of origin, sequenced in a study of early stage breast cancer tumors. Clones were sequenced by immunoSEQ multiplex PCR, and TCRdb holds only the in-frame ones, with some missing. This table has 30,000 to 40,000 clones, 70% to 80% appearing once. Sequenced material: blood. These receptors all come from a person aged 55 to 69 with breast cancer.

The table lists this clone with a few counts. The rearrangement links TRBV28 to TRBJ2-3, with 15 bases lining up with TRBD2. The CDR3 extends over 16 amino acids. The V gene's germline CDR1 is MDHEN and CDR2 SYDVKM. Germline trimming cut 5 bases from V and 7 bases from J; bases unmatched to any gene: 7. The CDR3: CASSRPGTSGGYTQYF. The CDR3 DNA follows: TGTGCCAGCAGTCGCCCCGGGACTAGCGGGGGGTATACGCAGTATTTT.

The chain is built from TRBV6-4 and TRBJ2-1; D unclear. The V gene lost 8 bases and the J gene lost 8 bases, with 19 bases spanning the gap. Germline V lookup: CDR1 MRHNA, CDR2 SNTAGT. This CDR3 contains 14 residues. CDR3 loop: CASARTAAADEQFF. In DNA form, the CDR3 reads TGTGCCAGCGCCCGTACGGCTGCGGCGGATGAGCAGTTCTTC.

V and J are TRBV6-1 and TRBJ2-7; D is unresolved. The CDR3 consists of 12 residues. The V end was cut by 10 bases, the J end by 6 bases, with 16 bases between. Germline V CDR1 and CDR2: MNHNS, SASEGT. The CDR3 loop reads CATVFGQSEQYF. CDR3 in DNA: TGTGCCACGGTCTTTGGGCAATCCGAGCAGTACTTC.

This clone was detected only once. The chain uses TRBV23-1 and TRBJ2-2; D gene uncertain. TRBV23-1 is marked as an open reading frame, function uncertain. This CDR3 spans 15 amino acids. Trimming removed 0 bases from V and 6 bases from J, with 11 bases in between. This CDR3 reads CASSQSCRYPGELFF. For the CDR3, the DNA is TGCGCCAGCAGTCAATCGTGCAGGTATCCCGGGGAGCTGTTTTTT.

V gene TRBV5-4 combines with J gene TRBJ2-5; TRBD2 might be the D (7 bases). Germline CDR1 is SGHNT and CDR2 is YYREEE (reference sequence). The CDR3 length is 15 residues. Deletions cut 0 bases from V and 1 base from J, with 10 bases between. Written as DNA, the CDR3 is TGTGCCAGCAGCTTGGCGGGGGGCTCCCAAGAGACCCAGTACTTC. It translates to CASSLAGGSQETQYF.

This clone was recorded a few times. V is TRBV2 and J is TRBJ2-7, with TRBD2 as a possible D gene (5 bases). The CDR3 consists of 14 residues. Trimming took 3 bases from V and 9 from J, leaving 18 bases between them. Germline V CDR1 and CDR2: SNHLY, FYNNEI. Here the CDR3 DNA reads TGTGCCAGCAGTGAGGTGGACTCCCCGAATGGGCAGTACTTC. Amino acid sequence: CASSEVDSPNGQYF.

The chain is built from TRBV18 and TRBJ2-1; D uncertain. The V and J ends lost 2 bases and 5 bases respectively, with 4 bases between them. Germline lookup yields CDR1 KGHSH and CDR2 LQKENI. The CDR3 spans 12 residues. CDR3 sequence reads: CASSPNNNEQFF. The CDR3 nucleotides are TGTGCCAGCTCACCAAATAACAATGAGCAGTTCTTC.

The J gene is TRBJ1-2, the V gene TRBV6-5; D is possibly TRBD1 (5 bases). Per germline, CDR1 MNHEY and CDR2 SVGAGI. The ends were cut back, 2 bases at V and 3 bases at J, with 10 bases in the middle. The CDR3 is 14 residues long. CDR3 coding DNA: TGTGCCAGCAGTTACCGGGGGTCCGACTATGGCTACACCTTC. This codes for CASSYRGSDYGYTF.

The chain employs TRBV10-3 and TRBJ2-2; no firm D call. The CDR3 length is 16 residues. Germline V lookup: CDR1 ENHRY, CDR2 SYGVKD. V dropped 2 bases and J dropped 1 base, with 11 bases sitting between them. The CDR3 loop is CAISEVVSQNTGELFF. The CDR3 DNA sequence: TGTGCCATCAGTGAGGTAGTCTCTCAGAACACCGGGGAGCTGTTTTTT.

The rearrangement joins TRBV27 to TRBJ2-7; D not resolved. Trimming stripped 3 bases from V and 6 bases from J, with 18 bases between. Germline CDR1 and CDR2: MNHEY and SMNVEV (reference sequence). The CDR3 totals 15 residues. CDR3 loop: CASSLDQPSWGEQYF. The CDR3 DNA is TGTGCCAGCAGTTTGGACCAACCTTCTTGGGGCGAGCAGTACTTC.

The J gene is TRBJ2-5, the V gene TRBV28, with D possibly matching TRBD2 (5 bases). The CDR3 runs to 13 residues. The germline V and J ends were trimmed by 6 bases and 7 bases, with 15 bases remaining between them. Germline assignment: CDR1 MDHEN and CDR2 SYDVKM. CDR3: CASSLGARMTQYF. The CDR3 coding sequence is TGTGCCAGCAGCTTGGGAGCCCGGATGACCCAGTACTTC.

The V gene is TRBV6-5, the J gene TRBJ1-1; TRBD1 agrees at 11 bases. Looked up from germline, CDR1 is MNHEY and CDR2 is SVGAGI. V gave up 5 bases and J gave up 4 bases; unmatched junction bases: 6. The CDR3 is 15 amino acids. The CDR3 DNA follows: TGTGCCAGCAGTAAGACCGGGACAGGGGGCACTGAAGCTTTCTTT. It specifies CASSKTGTGGTEAFF.

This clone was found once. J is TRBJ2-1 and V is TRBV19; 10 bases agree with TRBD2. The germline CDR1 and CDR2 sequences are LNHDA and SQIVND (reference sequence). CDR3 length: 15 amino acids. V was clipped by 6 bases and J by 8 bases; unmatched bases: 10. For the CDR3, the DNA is TGTGCCAGTAGGAGGGCTAGCGGGAGTAGGGATGAGCAGTTCTTC. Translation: CASRRASGSRDEQFF.

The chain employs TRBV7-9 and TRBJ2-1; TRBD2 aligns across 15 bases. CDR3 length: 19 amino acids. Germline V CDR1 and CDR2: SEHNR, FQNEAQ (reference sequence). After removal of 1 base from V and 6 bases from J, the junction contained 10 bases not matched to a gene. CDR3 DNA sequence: TGTGCCAGCAGCTTAGGGACTAGCGGGAGGGCCTCATACCGCAATGAGCAGTTCTTC. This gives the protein CASSLGTSGRASYRNEQFF.

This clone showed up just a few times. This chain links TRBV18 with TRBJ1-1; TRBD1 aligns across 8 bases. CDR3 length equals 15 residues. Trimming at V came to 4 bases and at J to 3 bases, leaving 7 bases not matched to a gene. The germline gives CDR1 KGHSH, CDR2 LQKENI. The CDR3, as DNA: TGTGCCAGCTCACTCCGGACAGGGACAGACACTGAAGCTTTCTTT. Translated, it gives CASSLRTGTDTEAFF.

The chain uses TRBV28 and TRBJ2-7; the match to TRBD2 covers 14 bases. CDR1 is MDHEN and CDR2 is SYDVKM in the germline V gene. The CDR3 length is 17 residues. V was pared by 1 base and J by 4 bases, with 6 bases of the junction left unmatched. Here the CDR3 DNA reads TGTGCCAGCAGTTTATTATCTGGGACTAGCGGGAGATACGAGCAGTACTTC. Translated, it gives CASSLLSGTSGRYEQYF.

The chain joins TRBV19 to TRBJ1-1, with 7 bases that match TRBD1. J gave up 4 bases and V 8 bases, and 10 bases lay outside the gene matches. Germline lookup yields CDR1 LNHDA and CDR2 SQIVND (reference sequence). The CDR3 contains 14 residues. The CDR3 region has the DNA TGTGCCAGTGGGGAACAGGGGCGGTTCACTGAAGCTTTCTTT. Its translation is CASGEQGRFTEAFF. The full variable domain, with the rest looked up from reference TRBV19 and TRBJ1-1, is DGGITQSPKYLFRKEGQNVTLSCEQNLNHDAMYWYRQDPGQGLRLIYYSQIVNDFQKGDIAEGYSVSREKKESFPLTVTSAQKNPTAFYLCASGEQGRFTEAFFGQGTRLTVV.

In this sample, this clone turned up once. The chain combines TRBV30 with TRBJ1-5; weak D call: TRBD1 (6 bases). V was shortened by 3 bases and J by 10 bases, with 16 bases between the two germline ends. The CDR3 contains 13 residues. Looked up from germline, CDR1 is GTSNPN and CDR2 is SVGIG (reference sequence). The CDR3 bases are TGTGCCTGGAGCGGGGGGGGGCCTCGACCCCAGCATTTT. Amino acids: CAWSGGGPRPQHF.

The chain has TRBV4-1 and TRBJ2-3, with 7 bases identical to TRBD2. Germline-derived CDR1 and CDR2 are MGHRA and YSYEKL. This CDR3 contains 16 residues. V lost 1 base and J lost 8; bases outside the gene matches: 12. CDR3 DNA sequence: TGCGCCAGCAGCCAAGTTAAGCGGGACCGCCTGCCTACGCAGTATTTT. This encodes CASSQVKRDRLPTQYF.

The CDR3 sequence is CARGRGLETGELFF. CDR3 sequence (DNA): TGTGCCCGGGGGAGGGGACTTGAGACCGGGGAGCTGTTTTTT. This rearrangement joins TRBV2 to TRBJ2-2, with TRBD2 matching 7 bases. The CDR3 totals 14 residues. After removal of 11 bases from V and 5 bases from J, the junction contained 11 bases not matched to a gene. Germline loops: CDR1 SNHLY, CDR2 FYNNEI.

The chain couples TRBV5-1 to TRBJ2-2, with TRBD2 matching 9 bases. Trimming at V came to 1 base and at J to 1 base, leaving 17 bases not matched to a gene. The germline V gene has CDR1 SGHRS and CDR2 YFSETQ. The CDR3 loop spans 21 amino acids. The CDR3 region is CASSLPDGSSGTRMNTGELFF. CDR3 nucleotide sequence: TGCGCCAGCAGCTTGCCAGATGGGTCTAGCGGGACCCGAATGAACACCGGGGAGCTGTTTTTT.

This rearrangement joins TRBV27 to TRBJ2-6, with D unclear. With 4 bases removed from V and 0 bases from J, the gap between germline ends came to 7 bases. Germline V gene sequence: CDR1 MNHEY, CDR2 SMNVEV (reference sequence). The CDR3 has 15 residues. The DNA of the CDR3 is TGTGCCAGCAGTTATACGGGCTCTGGGGCCAACGTCCTGACTTTC. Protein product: CASSYTGSGANVLTF.

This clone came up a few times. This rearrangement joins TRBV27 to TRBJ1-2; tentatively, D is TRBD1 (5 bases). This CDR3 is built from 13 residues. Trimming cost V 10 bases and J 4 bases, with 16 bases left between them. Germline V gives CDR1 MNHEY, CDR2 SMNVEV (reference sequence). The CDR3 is CATSRQGTYGYTF. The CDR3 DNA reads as TGTGCCACATCGAGGCAGGGAACCTATGGCTACACCTTC.

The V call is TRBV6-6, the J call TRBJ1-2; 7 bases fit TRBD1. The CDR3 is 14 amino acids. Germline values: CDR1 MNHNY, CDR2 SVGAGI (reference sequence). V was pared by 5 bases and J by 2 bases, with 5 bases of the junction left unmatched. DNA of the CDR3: TGTGCCAGCAGTACGGACAGGCGGAACTATGGCTACACCTTC. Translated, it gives CASSTDRRNYGYTF.

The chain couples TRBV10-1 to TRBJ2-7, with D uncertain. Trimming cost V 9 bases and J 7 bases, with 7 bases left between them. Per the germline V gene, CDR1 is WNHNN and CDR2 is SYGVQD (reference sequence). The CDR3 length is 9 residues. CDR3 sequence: CARDWEQYF. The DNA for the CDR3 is TGCGCCAGAGATTGGGAGCAGTACTTC.